Listed below are T cell receptor beta chains from one sample, sequenced in a study of neoadjuvant nivolumab and ipilimumab in lung cancer. Libraries were prepared by immunoSEQ multiplex PCR; TCRdb keeps only in-frame clonotypes and omits some of them. The sample has some 31,000 clones, about 92% seen once. Source: peripheral blood, taken after neoadjuvant nivolumab, alone or with ipilimumab, at or shortly before surgery. The source is an adult with non-small cell lung cancer. Each CDR3 is given without its conserved first and last residue.

V gene	J gene	CDR3 protein
TRBV4-2	TRBJ2-7	ASSQDASGVYEQY
TRBV7-2	TRBJ1-4	ASSPGRGKLF
TRBV10-2	TRBJ2-1	ASSVKEEGEQF
TRBV28	TRBJ1-5	ASSTRGGINQPQH
TRBV10-1	TRBJ2-5	ASSEWSSPGLHQETQY
TRBV2	TRBJ1-1	ASIQGLRTEAF
TRBV6-5	TRBJ1-1	ASSFRTGKNTEAF
TRBV15	TRBJ2-3	ATSRDRRTTDTQY
TRBV7-2	TRBJ2-7	ASSLDSGRGSYEQY
TRBV25-1	TRBJ2-5	ASSSSGQGASETQY
TRBV7-3	TRBJ1-1	ASSLDPGIGAF
TRBV2	TRBJ2-5	ASSMDRAQETQY
TRBV7-9	TRBJ2-1	ASSPPGQYNEQF
TRBV7-2	TRBJ2-7	ASSLDGTGLYEQY
TRBV6-1	TRBJ2-1	ASMQVPGGLNEQF
TRBV5-4	TRBJ1-1	ASSRTGGSAEAF
TRBV5-1	TRBJ2-1	ASSFMTDNEQF
TRBV11-2	TRBJ1-2	ASSTGRLNYGYT
TRBV5-1	TRBJ2-6	ASSLSGGANVLT
TRBV6-5	TRBJ2-7	ASSKGQAALYEQY
TRBV14	TRBJ1-1	ASSPTRAVTEAF
TRBV5-1	TRBJ2-3	ASSLELADTDTQY
TRBV7-9	TRBJ2-1	ASSLGQANNEQF
TRBV5-4	TRBJ2-3	ASSWTTSTDTQY
TRBV6-1	TRBJ2-7	ASSGGVPTYEQY
TRBV28	TRBJ2-7	ASRRSGSSYEQY
TRBV18	TRBJ2-3	ASSPPSTDTQY
TRBV29-1	TRBJ2-2	SVGTGWELF
TRBV15	TRBJ2-1	ATSRGDTFSYNEQF
TRBV7-9	TRBJ2-7	ASSLGAGDVGEQY
TRBV2	TRBJ2-1	ASSSTSFNEQF
TRBV7-6	TRBJ1-3	ASSLSFTGHSGNTIY
TRBV27	TRBJ2-7	ASGPGGAFYEQY
TRBV7-6	TRBJ1-5	ASSLKRPDYSNQPQH
TRBV4-1	TRBJ1-2	ASSQDPGQPYGYT
TRBV6-5	TRBJ1-5	ASSYRGLENQPQH
TRBV5-4	TRBJ2-5	ASSQSGRETQY
TRBV6-4	TRBJ2-7	ASSEEGTSGPYEQY
TRBV28	TRBJ2-6	ASTMTGAPTVLT
TRBV5-1	TRBJ2-5	ASSWGRFLQETQY
TRBV7-2	TRBJ1-4	ASSLVTGGNEKLF
TRBV5-1	TRBJ2-1	ASSLVLAGDEQF
TRBV11-3	TRBJ2-3	ASSLGQGSDTQY
TRBV5-1	TRBJ2-7	ASSLTAGTGRTYEQY
TRBV5-1	TRBJ2-7	ASSPWGGGKYEQY
TRBV12-5	TRBJ1-1	ASGLTAGTTEAF
TRBV19	TRBJ1-1	ASTTSPGQGASLAF
TRBV5-1	TRBJ2-3	ASSLTDTQY
TRBV5-1	TRBJ1-2	ASSLELGRSNYGYT
TRBV15	TRBJ1-5	ATSRGKAGEGWAQH